The rows below give T cell receptor beta chains drawn from one sample of a study of OX40 agonist ivuxolimab in advanced cancers. The protocol was immunoSEQ multiplex PCR, while the TCRdb copy is restricted to in-frame clones and leaves out a portion. The data contain around 90,000 clones, around 87% of them singletons. Sequenced here: CD4+ or CD8+ T cells sorted from blood, sampled in a trial of the OX40 agonist ivuxolimab. These receptors all come from an adult with an advanced solid tumor such as melanoma, head and neck, liver or kidney cancer. Each CDR3 is given with its conserved first and last residue. Fields, in order: D gene, clone size, J gene, V gene, CDR3 protein, CDR3 DNA. A D gene is named only where the DNA matches it firmly. For some rows the clone size is stated as once, few or many, or as a class when expanded; others skip it.

. | . | TRBJ2-1 | TRBV15 | CATSRDRALYNEQFF | TGTGCCACCAGCAGAGATCGGGCGTTATACAATGAGCAGTTCTTC
. | . | TRBJ1-2 | TRBV29-1 | CSAYAGGRGGDYGYTF | TGCAGCGCCTACGCGGGGGGCAGGGGCGGGGACTATGGCTACACCTTC
. | . | TRBJ2-3 | TRBV18 | CASSPRGMADTQYF | TGTGCCAGCTCACCACGTGGCATGGCAGATACGCAGTATTTT
. | . | TRBJ1-4 | TRBV5-4 | CASSSQQGTNEKLFF | TGTGCCAGCAGCTCACAACAAGGAACTAATGAAAAACTGTTTTTT
. | . | TRBJ1-2 | TRBV11-2 | CASSLGQGYGYTF | TGTGCCAGCAGCTTAGGTCAGGGCTATGGCTACACCTTC
. | . | TRBJ2-3 | TRBV29-1 | CSVTRSRADTQYF | TGCAGCGTGACCCGGTCGAGGGCAGATACGCAGTATTTT
TRBD2 | once | TRBJ2-1 | TRBV25-1 | CASSKGLAGGWNEQFF | TGTGCCAGCAGTAAAGGACTAGCGGGAGGATGGAATGAGCAGTTCTTC
. | . | TRBJ1-3 | TRBV5-1 | CASSLAGYSGNTIYF | TGCGCCAGCAGCTTGGCGGGGTACTCTGGAAACACCATATATTTT
. | . | TRBJ1-5 | TRBV6-5 | CASKGSGNQPQHF | TGTGCCAGCAAGGGGTCCGGCAATCAGCCCCAGCATTTT
. | . | TRBJ2-1 | TRBV5-1 | CASSDGTSTYNEQFF | TGCGCCAGCAGCGACGGGACTTCCACCTACAATGAGCAGTTCTTC